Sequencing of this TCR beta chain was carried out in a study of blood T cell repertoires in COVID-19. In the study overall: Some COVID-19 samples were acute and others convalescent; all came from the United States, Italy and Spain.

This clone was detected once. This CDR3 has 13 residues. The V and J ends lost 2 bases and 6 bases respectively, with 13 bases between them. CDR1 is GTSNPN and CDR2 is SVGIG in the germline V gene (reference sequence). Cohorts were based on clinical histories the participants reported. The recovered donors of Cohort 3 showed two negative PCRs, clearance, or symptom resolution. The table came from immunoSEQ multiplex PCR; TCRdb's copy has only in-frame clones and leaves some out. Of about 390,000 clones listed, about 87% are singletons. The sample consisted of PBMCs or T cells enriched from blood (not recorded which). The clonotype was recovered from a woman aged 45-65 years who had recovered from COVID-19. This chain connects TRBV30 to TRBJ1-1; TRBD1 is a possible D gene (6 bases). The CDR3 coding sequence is TGTGCCTGGAGTACAGGGAGATGGTCTGAAGCTTTCTTT. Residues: CAWSTGRWSEAFF.